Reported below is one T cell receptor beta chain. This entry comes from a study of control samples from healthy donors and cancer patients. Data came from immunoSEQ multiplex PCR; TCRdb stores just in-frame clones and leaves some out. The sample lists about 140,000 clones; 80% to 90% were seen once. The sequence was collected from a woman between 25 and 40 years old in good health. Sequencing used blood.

The CDR3 nucleotides are TGTGCCAGCAGCTCATCCCGGAGGGCTAGTGAGCAGTTCTTC. This gives the protein CASSSSRRASEQFF. V gene TRBV9 combines with J gene TRBJ2-1; tentative D call: TRBD2 (6 bases). This CDR3 is built from 14 residues. Trimming pared 4 bases from V and 9 bases from J, leaving 17 bases between. The germline V gene encodes CDR1 SGDLS and CDR2 YYNGEE.